This TCR beta chain appears in the sequencing data of a study of CD4 and CD8 cells across lung adenocarcinoma regions. CDR1 MNHEY and CDR2 SMNVEV come from the germline V gene (reference sequence). V lost 9 bases, J lost 3 bases, and 13 bases stayed unmatched. The CDR3 has 15 residues. One entry per CDR3 protein, called by TCRdb with MiXCR from the PCR reads. The data show about 25,000 distinct CDR3 sequences, with around 53% seen just once and about 45% held by the top ten. In this sample, this clonotype turned up many times. Donors had localized lung adenocarcinoma, a non-small cell lung cancer. The clonotype originates from a male donor with lung adenocarcinoma. The CD4 and CD8 labels of this study may be unreliable. The sample comprised CD8+ T cells from the center of a lung tumor. The chain couples TRBV27 to TRBJ1-1; 7 nucleotides match TRBD1. CDR3 coding DNA: TGTGCCAGTGCTTACAGGGGACTCGACGACACTGAAGCTTTCTTT. Translated: CASAYRGLDDTEAFF.